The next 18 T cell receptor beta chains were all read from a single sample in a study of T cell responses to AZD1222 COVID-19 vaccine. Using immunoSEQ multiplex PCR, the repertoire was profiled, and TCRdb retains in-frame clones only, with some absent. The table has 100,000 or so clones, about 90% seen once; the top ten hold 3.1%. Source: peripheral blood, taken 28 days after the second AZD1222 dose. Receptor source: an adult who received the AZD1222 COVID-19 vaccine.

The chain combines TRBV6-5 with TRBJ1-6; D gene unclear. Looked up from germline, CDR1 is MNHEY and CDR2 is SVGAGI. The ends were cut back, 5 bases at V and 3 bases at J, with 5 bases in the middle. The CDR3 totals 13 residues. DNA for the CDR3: TGTGCCAGCAGTCCAGACTATAATTCACCCCTCCACTTT. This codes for CASSPDYNSPLHF.

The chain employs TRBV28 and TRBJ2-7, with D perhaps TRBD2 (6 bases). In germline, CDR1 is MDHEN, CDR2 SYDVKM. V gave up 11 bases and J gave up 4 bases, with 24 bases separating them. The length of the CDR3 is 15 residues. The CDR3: CASHETGPAGYEQYF. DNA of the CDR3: TGTGCCTCGCACGAAACCGGGCCAGCGGGTTACGAGCAGTACTTC.

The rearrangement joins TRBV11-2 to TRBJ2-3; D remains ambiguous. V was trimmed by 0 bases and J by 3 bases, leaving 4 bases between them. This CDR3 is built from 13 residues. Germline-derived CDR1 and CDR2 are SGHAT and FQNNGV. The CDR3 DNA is TGTGCCAGCAGCTTAGATCGGACAGATACGCAGTATTTT. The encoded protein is CASSLDRTDTQYF.

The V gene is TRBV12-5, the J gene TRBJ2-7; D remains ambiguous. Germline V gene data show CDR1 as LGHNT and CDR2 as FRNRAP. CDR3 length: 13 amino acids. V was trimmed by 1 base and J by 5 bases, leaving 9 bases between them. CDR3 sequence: CASGLGRLDEQYF. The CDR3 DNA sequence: TGTGCTAGTGGTTTGGGCAGGTTGGACGAGCAGTACTTC.

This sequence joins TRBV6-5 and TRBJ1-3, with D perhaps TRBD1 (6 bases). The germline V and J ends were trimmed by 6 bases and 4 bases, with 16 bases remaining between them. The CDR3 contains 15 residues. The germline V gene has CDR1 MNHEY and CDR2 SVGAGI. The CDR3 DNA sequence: TGTGCCAGCAGCCAACGGGGGGGCGAAGGAAACACCATATATTTT. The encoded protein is CASSQRGGEGNTIYF.

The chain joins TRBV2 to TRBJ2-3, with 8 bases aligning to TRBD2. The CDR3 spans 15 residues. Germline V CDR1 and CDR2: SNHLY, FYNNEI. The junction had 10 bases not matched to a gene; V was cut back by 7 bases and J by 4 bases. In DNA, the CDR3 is TGTGCCAGCACACCGAACGGCGGGGGGCCAGATACGCAGTATTTT. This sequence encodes CASTPNGGGPDTQYF.

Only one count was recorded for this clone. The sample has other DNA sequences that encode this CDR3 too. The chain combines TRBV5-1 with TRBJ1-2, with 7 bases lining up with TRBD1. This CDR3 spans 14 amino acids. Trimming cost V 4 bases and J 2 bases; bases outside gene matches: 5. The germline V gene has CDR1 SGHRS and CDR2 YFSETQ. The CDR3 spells CASSPRDRNYGYTF. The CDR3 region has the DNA TGCGCCAGCAGCCCCCGGGACAGAAACTATGGCTACACCTTC.

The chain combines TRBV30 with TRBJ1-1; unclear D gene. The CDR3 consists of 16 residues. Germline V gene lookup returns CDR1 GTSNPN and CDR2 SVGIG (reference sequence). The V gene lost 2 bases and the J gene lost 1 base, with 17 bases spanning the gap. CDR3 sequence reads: CAWSMRRTSKNTEAFF. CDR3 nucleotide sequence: TGTGCCTGGAGTATGCGTAGGACCTCTAAGAACACTGAAGCTTTCTTT.

CDR3 nucleotides: TGTGCCAGCAAGACCGGTGACAGGGGAATGAACACTGAAGCTTTCTTT. It encodes CASKTGDRGMNTEAFF. The chain is built from TRBV7-8 and TRBJ1-1; 8 nucleotides line up with TRBD1. The CDR3 spans 16 residues. Germline trimming cut 7 bases from V and 0 bases from J; bases unmatched to any gene: 10. Per the germline V gene, CDR1 is SGHVS and CDR2 is FQNEAQ.

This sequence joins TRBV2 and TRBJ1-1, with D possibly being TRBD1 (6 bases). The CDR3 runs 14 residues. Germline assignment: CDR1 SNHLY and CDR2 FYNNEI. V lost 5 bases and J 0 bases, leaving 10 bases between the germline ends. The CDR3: CASSRDRMNTEAFF. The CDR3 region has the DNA TGTGCCAGCAGTCGCGACAGGATGAACACTGAAGCTTTCTTT. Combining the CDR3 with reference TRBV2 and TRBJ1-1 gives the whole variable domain EPEVTQTPSHQVTQMGQEVILRCVPISNHLYFYWYRQILGQKVEFLVSFYNNEISEKSEIFDDQFSVERPDGSNFTLKIRSTKLEDSAMYFCASSRDRMNTEAFFGQGTRLTVV.

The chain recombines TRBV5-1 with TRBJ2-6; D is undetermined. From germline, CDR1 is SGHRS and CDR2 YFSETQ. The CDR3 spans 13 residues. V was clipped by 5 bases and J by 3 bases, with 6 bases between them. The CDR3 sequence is CASRVDGANVLTF. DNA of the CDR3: TGCGCCAGCAGAGTCGATGGGGCCAACGTCCTGACTTTC.

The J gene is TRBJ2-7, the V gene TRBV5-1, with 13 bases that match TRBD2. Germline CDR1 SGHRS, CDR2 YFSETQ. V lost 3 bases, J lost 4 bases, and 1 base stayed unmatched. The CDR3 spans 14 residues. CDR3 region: CASSWTSGGYEQYF. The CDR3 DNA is TGCGCCAGCAGCTGGACTAGCGGGGGATACGAGCAGTACTTC.

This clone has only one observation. The CDR3 protein is CASSRGLAETGELFF. CDR3 sequence (DNA): TGTGCCAGCAGCCGGGGACTAGCAGAAACCGGGGAGCTGTTTTTT. The V and J genes are TRBV5-6 and TRBJ2-2; 9 nucleotides line up with TRBD2. J gave up 5 bases and V 4 bases, and 6 bases lay outside the gene matches. CDR3 size: 15 residues. Germline CDR1 SGHDT, CDR2 YYEEEE.

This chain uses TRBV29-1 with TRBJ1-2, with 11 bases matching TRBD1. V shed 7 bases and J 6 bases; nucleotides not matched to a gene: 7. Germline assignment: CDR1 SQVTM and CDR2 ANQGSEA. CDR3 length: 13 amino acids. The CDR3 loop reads CSAQPGQGDGYTF. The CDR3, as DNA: TGCAGCGCACAGCCGGGACAGGGGGATGGCTACACCTTC. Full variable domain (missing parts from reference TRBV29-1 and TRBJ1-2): SAVISQKPSRDICQRGTSLTIQCQVDSQVTMMFWYRQQPGQSLTLIATANQGSEATYESGFVIDKFPISRPNLTFSTLTVSNMSPEDSSIYLCSAQPGQGDGYTFGSGTRLTVV.

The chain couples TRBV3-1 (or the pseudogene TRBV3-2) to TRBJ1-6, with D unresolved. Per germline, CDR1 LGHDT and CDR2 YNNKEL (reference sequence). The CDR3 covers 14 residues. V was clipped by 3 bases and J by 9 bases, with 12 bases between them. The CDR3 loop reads CASSHLDGGSPLHF. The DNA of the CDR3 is TGTGCCAGCAGCCATTTGGATGGTGGTTCACCCCTCCACTTT.

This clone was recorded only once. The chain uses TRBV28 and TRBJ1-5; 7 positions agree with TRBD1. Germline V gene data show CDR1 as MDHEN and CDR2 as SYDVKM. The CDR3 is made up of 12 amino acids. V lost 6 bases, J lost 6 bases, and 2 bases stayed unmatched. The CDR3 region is CASRQGGQPQHF. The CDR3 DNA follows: TGTGCCAGCAGGCAGGGGGGTCAGCCCCAGCATTTT.

The CDR3 sequence: CASSLFPGGNTEAFF. CDR3 DNA: TGCGCCAGCAGCCTCTTCCCAGGGGGCAACACTGAAGCTTTCTTT. The rearrangement links TRBV5-1 to TRBJ1-1, with 8 bases matching TRBD1. V trimming: 4 bases; J trimming: 2 bases; junction bases outside the gene matches: 7. This CDR3 contains 15 residues. CDR1 is SGHRS and CDR2 is YFSETQ in the germline V gene.

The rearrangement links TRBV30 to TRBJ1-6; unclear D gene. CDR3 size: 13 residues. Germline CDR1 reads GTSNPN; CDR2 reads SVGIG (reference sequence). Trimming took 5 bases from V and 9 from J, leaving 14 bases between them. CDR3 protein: CAWDGRVGSPLHF. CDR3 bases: TGTGCCTGGGATGGACGGGTGGGTTCACCCCTCCACTTT.